This T cell receptor (beta chain) derives from a study of technical replicates of blood from several donors. The assay was immunoSEQ multiplex PCR, and TCRdb's table has in-frame clones only and misses some. The table records about 78,000 clones, approximately 95% of them present only once. The junction had 13 bases not matched to a gene; V was cut back by 4 bases and J by 5 bases. Looked up from germline, CDR1 is SEHNR and CDR2 is FQNEAQ (reference sequence). This CDR3 has 16 amino acids. This sequence was found in a human donor in good health. V is TRBV7-9 and J is TRBJ1-2, with 7 positions matching TRBD1. The sequenced material came from T cells isolated from PBMCs. CDR3 residues: CASSSIRQGRVYGYTF. Written as DNA, the CDR3 is TGTGCCAGCAGCTCTATCAGACAGGGTCGTGTATATGGCTACACCTTC.